One and the same sample provided the 15 T cell receptor beta chains below, sequenced in a study of CD8 T cells in ankylosing spondylitis. Whole-study results and caveats: Seemingly characteristic of ankylosing spondylitis blood was a TCR beta motif consisting of about 8 highly homologous variants.

TCRdb ran MiXCR on the 5' RACE reads and lists one entry per CDR3 protein. Altogether 400,000 to 450,000 distinct CDR3 sequences are present, 15% to 20% being singletons, with the ten largest covering around 0.92%. No antigens are known for them. Sequencing was done on a sample of blood, either unsorted or a sorted T cell fraction (not recorded which). Receptors were obtained from a male donor with ankylosing spondylitis.

A few counts support this clonotype. The J gene is TRBJ2-6, the V gene TRBV4-3; perhaps TRBD1 as D (5 bases). The V gene's germline CDR1 is LGHNA and CDR2 YSLEER. Trimming shortened V by 2 bases and J by 4 bases, and 12 bases separated the two germline ends. The CDR3 consists of 16 residues. The CDR3: CASSQFGHSGANVLTF. The CDR3 DNA follows: TGCGCCAGCAGCCAATTTGGACATTCAGGGGCCAACGTCCTGACTTTC.

This clonotype was detected ten times or more. V is TRBV5-1 and J is TRBJ2-3, with no clear D. The CDR3 runs to 14 residues. The ends were cut back, 0 bases at V and 5 bases at J, with 10 bases in the middle. The germline CDR1 and CDR2 sequences are SGHRS and YFSETQ. CDR3 sequence: CASSLADSGDTQYF. CDR3 coding DNA: TGCGCCAGCAGCTTGGCCGATTCGGGAGATACGCAGTATTTT.

This clonotype was counted between two and nine times. The chain employs TRBV6-1 and TRBJ2-1; 11 nucleotides match TRBD1. V lost 5 bases and J lost 8; bases outside the gene matches: 8. The germline V gene has CDR1 MNHNS and CDR2 SASEGT. The CDR3 extends over 15 amino acids. CDR3 sequence: CASSPGQGAGDEQFF. The DNA for the CDR3 is TGTGCCAGCAGTCCCGGACAGGGGGCCGGGGATGAGCAGTTCTTC.

The chain couples TRBV5-5 to TRBJ1-2, with 8 nucleotides matching TRBD1. V lost 5 bases, J lost 1 base, and 16 bases stayed unmatched. CDR1 is SGHKS and CDR2 is YYEKEE in the germline V gene (reference sequence). The CDR3 is 18 amino acids. The CDR3 loop is CASRSGVFDRGHNYGYTF. For the CDR3, the DNA is TGTGCCAGCAGGTCTGGGGTCTTCGACAGGGGCCATAACTATGGCTACACCTTC.

V is TRBV30 and J is TRBJ2-1; TRBD2 matches at 7 bases. CDR3 length: 14 amino acids. The junction had 10 bases not matched to a gene; V was cut back by 8 bases and J by 3 bases. In germline, CDR1 is GTSNPN, CDR2 SVGIG (reference sequence). The chain's CDR3 is CAVPGGGGYNEQFF. The CDR3 DNA is TGTGCCGTCCCTGGCGGGGGAGGCTACAATGAGCAGTTCTTC.

The chain carries TRBV5-6 and TRBJ1-1; weak D call: TRBD1 (5 bases). Germline V gene data show CDR1 as SGHDT and CDR2 as YYEEEE. The V end was cut by 1 base, the J end by 4 bases, with 14 bases between. This CDR3 is 15 amino acids long. CDR3 bases: TGTGCCAGCAGCTTGTTTGGCAGGGTAGGCACTGAAGCTTTCTTT. Translating it yields CASSLFGRVGTEAFF.

This clonotype was seen more than once but under ten times. The genes are TRBV3-1 and TRBJ2-5; 9 bases are a match to TRBD1. The CDR3 is 16 amino acids. J lost 4 bases, V lost 0 bases, and 6 bases had no gene match. Germline lookup yields CDR1 LGHDT and CDR2 YNNKEL (reference sequence). CDR3 protein: CASSQERGTGRETQYF. CDR3 sequence (DNA): TGTGCCAGCAGCCAAGAGAGGGGGACAGGGAGAGAGACCCAGTACTTC.

The chain links TRBV20-1 to TRBJ2-1; 8 nucleotides agree with TRBD2. CDR1 is DFQATT and CDR2 is SNEGSKA in the germline V gene (reference sequence). The CDR3 spans 13 residues. V gave up 2 bases and J gave up 12 bases; unmatched junction bases: 9. The CDR3 sequence is CSARPSREVGQFF. DNA of the CDR3: TGCAGTGCTAGACCCTCGCGGGAGGTGGGGCAGTTCTTC.

This clonotype was detected a few times. The chain uses TRBV20-1 and TRBJ2-1, with a tentative D call TRBD2 (6 bases). Germline values: CDR1 DFQATT, CDR2 SNEGSKA (reference sequence). Trimming shortened V by 6 bases and J by 0 bases, and 9 bases separated the two germline ends. The CDR3 runs 13 residues. CDR3 DNA: TGCAGTGCCGCGGGGAGCTCCTACAATGAGCAGTTCTTC. Translated: CSAAGSSYNEQFF.

The genes are TRBV5-1 and TRBJ2-3; D unresolved. The CDR3 is 13 residues long. The V gene lost 3 bases and the J gene lost 2 bases, with 7 bases spanning the gap. CDR1 is SGHRS, CDR2 YFSETQ, per germline. The DNA of the CDR3 is TGCGCCAGCAGCTCTGGGGACACAGATACGCAGTATTTT. It specifies CASSSGDTDTQYF.

This clonotype was seen at least ten times. The chain uses TRBV4-1 and TRBJ1-3; 8 bases agree with TRBD1. The ends lost 4 bases at V and 2 bases at J; junction bases unmatched: 7. Germline CDR1 reads MGHRA; CDR2 reads YSYEKL. The CDR3 totals 16 residues. The CDR3 loop reads CASSRGQGQPGNTIYF. The CDR3 DNA sequence: TGCGCCAGCAGCCGCGGACAGGGCCAGCCTGGAAACACCATATATTTT.

The CDR3 DNA sequence: TGTGCCAGCAGCGCGTTACAGGGGTTCTACGAGCAGTACTTC. Its protein is CASSALQGFYEQYF. The genes are TRBV7-2 and TRBJ2-7, with 7 positions matching TRBD1. Germline trimming cut 5 bases from V and 3 bases from J; bases unmatched to any gene: 7. The length of the CDR3 is 14 residues. Germline CDR1 and CDR2: SGHTA and FQGNSA.

Many counts were recorded for this clonotype. The chain has TRBV20-1 and TRBJ1-1; TRBD1 might be the D (6 bases). Germline-derived CDR1 and CDR2 are DFQATT and SNEGSKA (reference sequence). The CDR3 runs 12 residues. The ends were cut back, 6 bases at V and 0 bases at J, with 8 bases in the middle. Here the CDR3 DNA reads TGCAGTGCCGGGACACTGAACACTGAAGCTTTCTTT. Translating gives CSAGTLNTEAFF.

This clonotype was detected many times. This chain links TRBV12-3 or TRBV12-4 with TRBJ2-1; D is unresolved. This CDR3 is 13 amino acids long. Trimming cost V 5 bases and J 7 bases, with 12 bases left between them. The CDR3 DNA follows: TGTGCCAGCAGTCCCTCTGGGCGTAATGAGCAGTTCTTC. It translates to CASSPSGRNEQFF.

In this sample, this clonotype turned up a few times. The chain couples TRBV12-3 or TRBV12-4 to TRBJ2-7, with 9 bases identical to TRBD2. V dropped 3 bases and J dropped 7; count of bases not matched to a gene: 7. This CDR3 contains 14 residues. CDR3 nucleotides: TGTGCCAGCAGTTTCCTAGCGGGGACGGGTGAGCAGTACTTC. The encoded protein is CASSFLAGTGEQYF.